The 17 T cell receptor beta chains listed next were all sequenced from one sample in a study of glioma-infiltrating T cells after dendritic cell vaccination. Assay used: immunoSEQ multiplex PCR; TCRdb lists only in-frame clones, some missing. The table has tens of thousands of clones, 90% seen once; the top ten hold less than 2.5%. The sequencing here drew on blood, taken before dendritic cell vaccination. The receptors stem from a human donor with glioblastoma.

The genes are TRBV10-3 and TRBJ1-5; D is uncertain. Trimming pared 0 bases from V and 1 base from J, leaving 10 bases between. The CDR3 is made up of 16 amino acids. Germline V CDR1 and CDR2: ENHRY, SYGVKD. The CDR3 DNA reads TGTGCCATCAGTGAGTCGAAATGGCAGAGCAATCAGCCCCAGCATTTT. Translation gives CAISESKWQSNQPQHF.

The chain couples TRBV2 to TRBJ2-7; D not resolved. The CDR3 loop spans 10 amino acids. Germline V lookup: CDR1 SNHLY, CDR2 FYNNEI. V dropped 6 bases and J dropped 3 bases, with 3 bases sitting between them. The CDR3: CASSFYEQYF. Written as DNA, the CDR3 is TGTGCCAGCAGCTTCTACGAGCAGTACTTC. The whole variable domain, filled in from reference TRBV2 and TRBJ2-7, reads EPEVTQTPSHQVTQMGQEVILRCVPISNHLYFYWYRQILGQKVEFLVSFYNNEISEKSEIFDDQFSVERPDGSNFTLKIRSTKLEDSAMYFCASSFYEQYFGPGTRLTVT.

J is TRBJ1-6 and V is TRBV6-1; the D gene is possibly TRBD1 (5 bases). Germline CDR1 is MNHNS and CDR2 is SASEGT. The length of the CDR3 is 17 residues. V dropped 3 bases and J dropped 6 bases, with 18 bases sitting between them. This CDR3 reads CASSEVGWGLSNSPLHF. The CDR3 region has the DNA TGTGCCAGCAGTGAGGTCGGCTGGGGACTCAGTAATTCACCCCTCCACTTT.

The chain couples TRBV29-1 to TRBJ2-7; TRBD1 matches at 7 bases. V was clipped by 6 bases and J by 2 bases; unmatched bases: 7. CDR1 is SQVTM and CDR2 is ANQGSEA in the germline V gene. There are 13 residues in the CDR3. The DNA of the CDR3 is TGCAGCGTGAGCCAGGGGGATACCTACGAGCAGTACTTC. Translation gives CSVSQGDTYEQYF.

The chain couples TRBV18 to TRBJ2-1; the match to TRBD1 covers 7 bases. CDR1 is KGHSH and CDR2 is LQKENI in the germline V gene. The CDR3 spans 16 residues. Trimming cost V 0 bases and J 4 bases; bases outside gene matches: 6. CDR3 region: CASSPPEKGAYNEQFF. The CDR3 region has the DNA TGTGCCAGCTCACCACCGGAGAAGGGGGCTTACAATGAGCAGTTCTTC.

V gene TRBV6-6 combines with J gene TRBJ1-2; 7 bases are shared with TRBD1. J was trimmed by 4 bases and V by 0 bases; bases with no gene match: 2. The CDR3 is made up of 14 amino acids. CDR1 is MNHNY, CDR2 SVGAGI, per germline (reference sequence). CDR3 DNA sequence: TGTGCCAGCAGTTACTCAACAGGGGTCTATGGCTACACCTTC. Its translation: CASSYSTGVYGYTF.

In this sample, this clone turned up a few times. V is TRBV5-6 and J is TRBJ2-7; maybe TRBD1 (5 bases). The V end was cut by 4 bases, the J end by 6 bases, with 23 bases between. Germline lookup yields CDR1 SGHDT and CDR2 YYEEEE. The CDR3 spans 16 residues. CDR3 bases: TGTGCCAGCAGCACATACAGGACCACGAGTGTCGTCGAGCAGTACTTC. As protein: CASSTYRTTSVVEQYF.

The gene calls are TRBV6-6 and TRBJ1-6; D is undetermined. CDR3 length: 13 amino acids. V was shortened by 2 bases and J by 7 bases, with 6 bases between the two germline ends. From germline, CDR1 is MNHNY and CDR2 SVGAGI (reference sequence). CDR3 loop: CASSYVKNSPLHF. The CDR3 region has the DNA TGTGCCAGCAGTTACGTCAAAAATTCACCCCTCCACTTT.

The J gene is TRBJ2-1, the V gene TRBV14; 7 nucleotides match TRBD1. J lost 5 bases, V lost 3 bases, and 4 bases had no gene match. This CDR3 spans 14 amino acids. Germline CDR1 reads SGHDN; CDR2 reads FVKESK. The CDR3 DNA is TGTGCCAGCAGCCACCTAGGGACAGACAATGAGCAGTTCTTC. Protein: CASSHLGTDNEQFF.

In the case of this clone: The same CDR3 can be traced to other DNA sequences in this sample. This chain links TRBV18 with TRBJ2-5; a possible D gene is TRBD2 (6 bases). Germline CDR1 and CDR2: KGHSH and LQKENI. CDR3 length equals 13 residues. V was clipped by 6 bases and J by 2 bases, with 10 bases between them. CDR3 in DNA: TGTGCCAGCTCTCCGGGACTGCAAGAGACCCAGTACTTC. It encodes CASSPGLQETQYF.

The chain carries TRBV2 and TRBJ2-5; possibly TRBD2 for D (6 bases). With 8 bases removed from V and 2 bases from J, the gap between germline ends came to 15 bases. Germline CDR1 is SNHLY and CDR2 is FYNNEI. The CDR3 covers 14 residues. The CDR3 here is CASVVRGRQETQYF. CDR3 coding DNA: TGTGCCAGCGTAGTGCGGGGCCGGCAAGAGACCCAGTACTTC.

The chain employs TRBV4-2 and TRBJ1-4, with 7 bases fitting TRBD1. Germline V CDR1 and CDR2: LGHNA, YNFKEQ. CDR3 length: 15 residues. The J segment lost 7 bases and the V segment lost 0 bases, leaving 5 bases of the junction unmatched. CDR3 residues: CASSQDRGTSEKLFF. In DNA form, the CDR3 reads TGTGCCAGCAGCCAAGACAGGGGGACGAGTGAAAAACTGTTTTTT.

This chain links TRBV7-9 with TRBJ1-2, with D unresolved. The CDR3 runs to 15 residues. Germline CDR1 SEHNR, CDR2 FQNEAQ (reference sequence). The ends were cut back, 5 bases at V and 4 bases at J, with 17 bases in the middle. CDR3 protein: CASSPPGRVGYGYTF. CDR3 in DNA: TGTGCCAGCAGCCCTCCCGGGAGGGTGGGCTATGGCTACACCTTC.

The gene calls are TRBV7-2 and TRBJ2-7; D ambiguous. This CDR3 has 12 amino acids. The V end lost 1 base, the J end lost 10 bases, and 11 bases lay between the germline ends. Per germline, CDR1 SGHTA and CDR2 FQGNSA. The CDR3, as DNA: TGTGCCAGCAGCTTAGATGCGTCAAAACAGTACTTC. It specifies CASSLDASKQYF. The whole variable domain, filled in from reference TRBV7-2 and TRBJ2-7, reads GAGVSQSPSNKVTEKGKDVELRCDPISGHTALYWYRQSLGQGLEFLIYFQGNSAPDKSGLPSDRFSAERTGGSVSTLTIQRTQQEDSAVYLCASSLDASKQYFGPGTRLTVT.

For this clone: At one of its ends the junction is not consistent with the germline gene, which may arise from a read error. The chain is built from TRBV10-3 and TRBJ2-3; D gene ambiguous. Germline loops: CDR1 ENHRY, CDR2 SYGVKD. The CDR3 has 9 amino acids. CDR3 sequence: CAITYTQYF. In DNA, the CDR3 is TGTGCCATCACATATACGCAGTATTTT.

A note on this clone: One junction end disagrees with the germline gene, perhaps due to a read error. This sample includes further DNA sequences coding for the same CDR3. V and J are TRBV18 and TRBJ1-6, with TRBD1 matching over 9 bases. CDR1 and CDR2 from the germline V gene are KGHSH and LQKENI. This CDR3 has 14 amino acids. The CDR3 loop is CASSPDRGNSPLHF. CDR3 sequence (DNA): TGTGCCAGCTCACCGGACAGGGGAAATTCCCCCCTCCACTTT.

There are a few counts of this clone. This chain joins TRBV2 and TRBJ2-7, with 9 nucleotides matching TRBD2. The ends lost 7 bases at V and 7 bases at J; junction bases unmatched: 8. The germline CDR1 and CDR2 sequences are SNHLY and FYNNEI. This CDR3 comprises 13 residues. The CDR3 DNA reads TGTGCCAGCATTGGGATGACTAGCGGAGAGCAGTACTTC. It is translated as CASIGMTSGEQYF.